This TCR beta chain was captured by sequencing in a study of T cell repertoires in cytomegalovirus infection. TCRdb passed the reads through MiXCR, listing each CDR3 protein once. The sample has about a million distinct CDR3 sequences, roughly 30% seen once. This CDR3 is built from 14 residues. Germline V gene sequence: CDR1 MNHEY, CDR2 SMNVEV (reference sequence). J gave up 0 bases and V 5 bases, and 4 bases lay outside the gene matches. This clonotype was seen at least ten times. What it binds is not known. This material consisted of cultured CD8+ T cells from PBMCs, taken from culture after CMV antigen stimulation. The gene calls are TRBV27 and TRBJ2-7; 7 bases are shared with TRBD1. This sequence was found in a human donor in good health (CMV status not recorded). Some clones in this sample may be carry-over from other donors' samples. The CDR3 DNA reads TGTGCCAGCAGTCCCAGGACAGGCTCCTACGAGCAGTACTTC. It specifies CASSPRTGSYEQYF.